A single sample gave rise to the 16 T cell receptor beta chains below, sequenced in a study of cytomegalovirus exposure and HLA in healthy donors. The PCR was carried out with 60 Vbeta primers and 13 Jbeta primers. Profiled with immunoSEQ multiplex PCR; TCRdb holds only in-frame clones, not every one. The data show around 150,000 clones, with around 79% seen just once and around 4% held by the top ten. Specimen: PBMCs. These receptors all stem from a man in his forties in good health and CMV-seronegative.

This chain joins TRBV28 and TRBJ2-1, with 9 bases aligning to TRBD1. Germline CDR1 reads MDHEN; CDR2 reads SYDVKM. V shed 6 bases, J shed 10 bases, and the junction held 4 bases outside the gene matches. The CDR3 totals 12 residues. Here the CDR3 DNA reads TGTGCCAGCAGGGGACAGGGCACCGAGCAGTTCTTC. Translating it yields CASRGQGTEQFF.

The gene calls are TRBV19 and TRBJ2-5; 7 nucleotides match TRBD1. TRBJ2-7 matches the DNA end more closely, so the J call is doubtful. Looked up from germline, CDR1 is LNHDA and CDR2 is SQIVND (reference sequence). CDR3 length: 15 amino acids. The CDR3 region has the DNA TGTGCCAGTAGTCCCCATCGACAGGGAACCTACGAGCAGTACTTC. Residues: CASSPHRQGTYEQYF.

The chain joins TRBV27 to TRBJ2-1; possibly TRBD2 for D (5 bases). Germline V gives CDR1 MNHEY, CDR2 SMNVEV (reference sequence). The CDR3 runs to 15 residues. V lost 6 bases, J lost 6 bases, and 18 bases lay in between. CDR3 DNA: TGTGCCAGCAGCTCCGGACTGCTTCTTGTCAATGAGCAGTTCTTC. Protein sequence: CASSSGLLLVNEQFF.

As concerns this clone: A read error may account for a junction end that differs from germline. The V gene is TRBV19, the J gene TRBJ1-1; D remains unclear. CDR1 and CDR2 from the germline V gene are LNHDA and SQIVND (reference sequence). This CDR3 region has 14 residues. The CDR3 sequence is CTSSIQAVYTEAFF. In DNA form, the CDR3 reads TGTACCAGTAGTATCCAGGCAGTCTACACTGAAGCTTTCTTT.

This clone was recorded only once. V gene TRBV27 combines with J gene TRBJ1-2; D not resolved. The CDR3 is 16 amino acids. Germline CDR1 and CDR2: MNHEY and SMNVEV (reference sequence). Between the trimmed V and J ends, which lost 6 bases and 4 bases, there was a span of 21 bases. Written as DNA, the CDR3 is TGTGCCAGCAGCGACCTTACCGGGGATTTGGTCTATGGCTACACCTTC. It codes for CASSDLTGDLVYGYTF.

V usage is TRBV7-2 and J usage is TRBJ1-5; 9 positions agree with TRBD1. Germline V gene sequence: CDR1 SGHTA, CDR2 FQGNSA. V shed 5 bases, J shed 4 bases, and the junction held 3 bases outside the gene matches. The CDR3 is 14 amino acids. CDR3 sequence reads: CASSLGQGNQPQHF. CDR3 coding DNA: TGTGCCAGCAGCCTAGGACAGGGGAATCAGCCCCAGCATTTT.

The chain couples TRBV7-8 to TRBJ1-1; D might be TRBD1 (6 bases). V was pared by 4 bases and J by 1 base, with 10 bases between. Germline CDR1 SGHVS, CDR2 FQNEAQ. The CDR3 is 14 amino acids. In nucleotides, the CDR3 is TGTGCCAGCAGCTACGTACAGGGGAACACTGAAGCTTTCTTT. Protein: CASSYVQGNTEAFF. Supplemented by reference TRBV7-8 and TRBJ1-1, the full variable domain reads GAGVSQSPRYKVAKRGQDVALRCDPISGHVSLFWYQQALGQGPEFLTYFQNEAQLDKSGLPSDRFFAERPEGSVSTLKIQRTQQEDSAVYLCASSYVQGNTEAFFGQGTRLTVV.

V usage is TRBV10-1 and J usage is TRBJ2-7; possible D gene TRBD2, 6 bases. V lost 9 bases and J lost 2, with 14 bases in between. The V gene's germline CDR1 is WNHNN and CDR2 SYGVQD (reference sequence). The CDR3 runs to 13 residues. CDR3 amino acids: CASSSGGTYEQYF. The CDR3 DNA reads TGCGCCAGTAGTTCTGGGGGGACCTACGAGCAGTACTTC.

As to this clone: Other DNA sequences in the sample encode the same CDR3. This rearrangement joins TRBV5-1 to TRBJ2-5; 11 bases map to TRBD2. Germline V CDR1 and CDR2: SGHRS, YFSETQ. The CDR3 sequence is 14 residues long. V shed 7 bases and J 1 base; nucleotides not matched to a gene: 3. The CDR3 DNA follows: TGCGCCAGCGGACTAGCGGGCTCCCAAGAGACCCAGTACTTC. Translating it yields CASGLAGSQETQYF.

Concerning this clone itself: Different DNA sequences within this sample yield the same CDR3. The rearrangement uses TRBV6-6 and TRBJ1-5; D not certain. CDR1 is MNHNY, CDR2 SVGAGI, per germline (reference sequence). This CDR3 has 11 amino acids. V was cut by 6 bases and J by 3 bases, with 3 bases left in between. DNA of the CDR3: TGTGCCAGCAGCCTCAATCAGCCCCAGCATTTT. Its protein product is CASSLNQPQHF.

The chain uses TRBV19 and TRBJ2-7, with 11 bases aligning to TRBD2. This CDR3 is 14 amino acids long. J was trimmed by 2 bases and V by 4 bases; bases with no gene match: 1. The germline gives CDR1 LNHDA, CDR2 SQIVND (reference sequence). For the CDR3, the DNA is TGTGCCAGTAGTACTAGCGGGGGGACCTACGAGCAGTACTTC. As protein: CASSTSGGTYEQYF. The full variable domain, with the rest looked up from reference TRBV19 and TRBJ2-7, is DGGITQSPKYLFRKEGQNVTLSCEQNLNHDAMYWYRQDPGQGLRLIYYSQIVNDFQKGDIAEGYSVSREKKESFPLTVTSAQKNPTAFYLCASSTSGGTYEQYFGPGTRLTVT.

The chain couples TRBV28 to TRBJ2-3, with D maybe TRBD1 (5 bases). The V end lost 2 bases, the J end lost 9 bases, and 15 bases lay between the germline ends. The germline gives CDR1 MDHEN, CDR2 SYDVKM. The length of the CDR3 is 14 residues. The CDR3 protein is CASSLPLGLDTQYF. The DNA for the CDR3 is TGTGCCAGCAGTTTACCTTTGGGGCTGGACACGCAGTATTTT.

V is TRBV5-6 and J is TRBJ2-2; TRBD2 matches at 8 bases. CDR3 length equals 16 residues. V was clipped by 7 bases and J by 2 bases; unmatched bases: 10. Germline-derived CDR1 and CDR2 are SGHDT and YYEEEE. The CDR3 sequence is CASSQAGGPNTGELFF. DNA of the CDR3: TGTGCCAGCTCACAGGCGGGAGGCCCTAACACCGGGGAGCTGTTTTTT.

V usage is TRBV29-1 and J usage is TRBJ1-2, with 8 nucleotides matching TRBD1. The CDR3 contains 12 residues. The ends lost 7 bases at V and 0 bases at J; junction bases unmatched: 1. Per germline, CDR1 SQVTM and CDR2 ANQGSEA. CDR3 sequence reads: CSGTGTNYGYTF. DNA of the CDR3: TGCAGCGGGACAGGGACTAACTATGGCTACACCTTC.

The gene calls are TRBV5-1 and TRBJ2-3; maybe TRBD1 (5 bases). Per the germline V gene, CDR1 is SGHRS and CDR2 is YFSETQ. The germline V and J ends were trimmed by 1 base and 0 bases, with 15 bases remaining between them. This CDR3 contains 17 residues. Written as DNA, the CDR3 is TGCGCCAGCAGCTTGTGGTTGACAGACTCTAGCACAGATACGCAGTATTTT. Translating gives CASSLWLTDSSTDTQYF.

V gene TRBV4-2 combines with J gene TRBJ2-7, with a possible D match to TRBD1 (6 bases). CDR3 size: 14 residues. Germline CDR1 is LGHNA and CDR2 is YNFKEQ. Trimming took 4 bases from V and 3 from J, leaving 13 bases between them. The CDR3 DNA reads TGTGCCAGCAGCCCAGGACAGAGTTTCTACGAGCAGTACTTC. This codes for CASSPGQSFYEQYF.